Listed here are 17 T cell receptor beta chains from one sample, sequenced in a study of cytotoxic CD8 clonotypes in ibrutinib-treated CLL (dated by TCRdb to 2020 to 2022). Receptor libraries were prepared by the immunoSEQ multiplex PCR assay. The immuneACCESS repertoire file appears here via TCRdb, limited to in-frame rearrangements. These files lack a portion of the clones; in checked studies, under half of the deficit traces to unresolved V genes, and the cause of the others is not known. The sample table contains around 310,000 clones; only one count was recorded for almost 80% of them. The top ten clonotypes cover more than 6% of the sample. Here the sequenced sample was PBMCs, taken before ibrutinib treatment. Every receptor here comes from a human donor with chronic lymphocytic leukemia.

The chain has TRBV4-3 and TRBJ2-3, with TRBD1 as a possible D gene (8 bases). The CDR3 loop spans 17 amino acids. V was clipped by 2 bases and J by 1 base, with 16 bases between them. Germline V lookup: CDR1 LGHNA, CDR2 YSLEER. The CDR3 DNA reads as TGCGCCAGCAGCCAAAACCTACAGGGGGGGGGCACAGATACGCAGTATTTT. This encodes CASSQNLQGGGTDTQYF.

CDR3: CASSELAGKYNEQFF. CDR3 nucleotides: TGTGCCAGCAGTGAACTAGCGGGAAAGTACAATGAGCAGTTCTTC. The chain employs TRBV2 and TRBJ2-1, with TRBD2 identical over 9 bases. The CDR3 is 15 amino acids. V lost 2 bases to trimming and J lost 4 bases; unmatched junction nucleotides: 3. The germline V gene encodes CDR1 SNHLY and CDR2 FYNNEI.

The DNA for the CDR3 is TGTGCCAGCAGCTTATTTAGGGAGTCAGCAGATACGCAGTATTTT. Protein product: CASSLFRESADTQYF. The chain couples TRBV7-2 to TRBJ2-3, with D possibly matching TRBD2 (5 bases). The germline V gene has CDR1 SGHTA and CDR2 FQGNSA. V lost 2 bases, J lost 4 bases, and 13 bases lay in between. This CDR3 has 15 amino acids.

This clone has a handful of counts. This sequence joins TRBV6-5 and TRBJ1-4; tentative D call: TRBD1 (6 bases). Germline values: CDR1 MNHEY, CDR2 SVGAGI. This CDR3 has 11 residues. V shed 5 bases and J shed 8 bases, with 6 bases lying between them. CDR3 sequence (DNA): TGTGCCAGCAGTCAGGGGGAAAAACTGTTTTTT. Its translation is CASSQGEKLFF.

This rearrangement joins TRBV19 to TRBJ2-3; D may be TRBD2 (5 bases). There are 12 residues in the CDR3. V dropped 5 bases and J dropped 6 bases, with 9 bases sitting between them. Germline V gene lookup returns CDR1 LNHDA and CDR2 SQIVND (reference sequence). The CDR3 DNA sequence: TGTGCCAGTAGTCTAGCTGGGGATACGCAGTATTTT. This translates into CASSLAGDTQYF.

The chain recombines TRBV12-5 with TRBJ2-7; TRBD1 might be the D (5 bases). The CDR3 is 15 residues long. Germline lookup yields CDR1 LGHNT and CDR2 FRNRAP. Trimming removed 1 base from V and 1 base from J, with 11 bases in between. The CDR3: CASGLAGSKSYEQYF. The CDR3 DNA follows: TGTGCTAGTGGTTTGGCAGGGTCAAAATCCTACGAGCAGTACTTC.

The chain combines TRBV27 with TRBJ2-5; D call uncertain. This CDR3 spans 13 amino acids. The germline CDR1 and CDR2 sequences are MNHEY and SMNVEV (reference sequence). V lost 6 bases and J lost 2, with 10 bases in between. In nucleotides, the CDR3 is TGTGCCAGCAGCCTTTGGGGTCAAGAGACCCAGTACTTC. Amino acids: CASSLWGQETQYF.

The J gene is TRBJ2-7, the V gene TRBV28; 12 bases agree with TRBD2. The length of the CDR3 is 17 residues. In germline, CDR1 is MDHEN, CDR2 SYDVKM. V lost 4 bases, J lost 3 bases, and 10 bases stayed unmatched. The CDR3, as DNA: TGTGCCAGCAGTTCCTTCGGACTAGCGGGACTCCACTACGAGCAGTACTTC. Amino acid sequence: CASSSFGLAGLHYEQYF.

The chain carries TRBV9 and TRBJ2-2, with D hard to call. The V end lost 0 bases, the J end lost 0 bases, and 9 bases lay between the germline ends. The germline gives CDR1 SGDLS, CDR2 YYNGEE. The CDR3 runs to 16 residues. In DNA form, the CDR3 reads TGTGCCAGCAGCGTAGCGACTGCAGCGAACACCGGGGAGCTGTTTTTT. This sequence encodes CASSVATAANTGELFF.

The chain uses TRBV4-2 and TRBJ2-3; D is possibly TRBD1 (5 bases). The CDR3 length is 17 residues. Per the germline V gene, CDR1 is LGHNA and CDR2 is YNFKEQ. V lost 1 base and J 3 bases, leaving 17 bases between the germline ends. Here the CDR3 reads CASSQVGSREVTDTQYF. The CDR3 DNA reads TGTGCCAGCAGCCAAGTTGGGTCCAGGGAAGTAACAGATACGCAGTATTTT.

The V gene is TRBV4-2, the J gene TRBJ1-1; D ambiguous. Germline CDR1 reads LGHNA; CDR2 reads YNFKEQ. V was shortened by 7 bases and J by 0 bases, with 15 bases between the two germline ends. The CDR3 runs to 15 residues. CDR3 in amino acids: CASTEVLGLNTEAFF. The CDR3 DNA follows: TGTGCCAGCACCGAGGTTTTAGGGTTGAACACTGAAGCTTTCTTT.

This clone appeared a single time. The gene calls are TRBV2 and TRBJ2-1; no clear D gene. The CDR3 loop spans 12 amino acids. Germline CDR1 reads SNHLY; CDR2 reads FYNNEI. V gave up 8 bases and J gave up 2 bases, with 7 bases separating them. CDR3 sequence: CASSSAYNEQFF. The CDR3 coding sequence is TGTGCCAGCTCATCGGCCTACAATGAGCAGTTCTTC.

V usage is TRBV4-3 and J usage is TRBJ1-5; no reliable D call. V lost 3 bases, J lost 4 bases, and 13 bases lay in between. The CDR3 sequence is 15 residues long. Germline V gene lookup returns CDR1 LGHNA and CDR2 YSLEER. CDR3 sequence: CASSHSPYNNQPQHF. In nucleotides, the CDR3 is TGCGCCAGCAGCCATTCCCCTTATAATAATCAGCCCCAGCATTTT.

This CDR3 is CATSREFLTEQETQYF. CDR3 sequence (DNA): TGTGCCACCAGCAGGGAATTTCTGACAGAGCAAGAGACCCAGTACTTC. V and J are TRBV15 and TRBJ2-5; possible D gene TRBD1, 5 bases. V gave up 3 bases and J gave up 2 bases, with 16 bases separating them. The CDR3 has 16 amino acids. Germline V gene sequence: CDR1 LNHNV, CDR2 YYDKDF (reference sequence). The whole variable domain, remainder taken from reference TRBV15 and TRBJ2-5, is DAMVIQNPRYQVTQFGKPVTLSCSQTLNHNVMYWYQQKSSQAPKLLFHYYDKDFNNEADTPDNFQSRRPNTSFCFLDIRSPGLGDTAMYLCATSREFLTEQETQYFGPGTRLLVL.

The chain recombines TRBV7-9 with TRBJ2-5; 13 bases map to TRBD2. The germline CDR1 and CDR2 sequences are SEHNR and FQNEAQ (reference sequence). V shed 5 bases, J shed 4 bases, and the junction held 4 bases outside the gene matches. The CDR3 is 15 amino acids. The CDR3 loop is CASSPRLAGGETQYF. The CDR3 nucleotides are TGTGCCAGCAGCCCGAGACTAGCGGGAGGAGAGACCCAGTACTTC. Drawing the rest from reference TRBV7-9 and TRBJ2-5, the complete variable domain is DTGVSQNPRHKITKRGQNVTFRCDPISEHNRLYWYRQTLGQGPEFLTYFQNEAQLEKSRLLSDRFSAERPKGSFSTLEIQRTEQGDSAMYLCASSPRLAGGETQYFGPGTRLLVL.

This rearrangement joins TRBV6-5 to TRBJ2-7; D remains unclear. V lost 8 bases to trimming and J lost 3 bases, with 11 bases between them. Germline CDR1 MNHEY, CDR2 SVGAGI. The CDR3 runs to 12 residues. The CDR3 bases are TGTGCCAGCCGGCCCGGAAACTACGAGCAGTACTTC. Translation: CASRPGNYEQYF.

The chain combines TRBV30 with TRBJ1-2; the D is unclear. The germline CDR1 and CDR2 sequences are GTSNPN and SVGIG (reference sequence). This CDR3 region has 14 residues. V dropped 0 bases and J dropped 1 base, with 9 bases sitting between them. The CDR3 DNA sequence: TGTGCCTGGAGTGTACGGTACAGTAACTATGGCTACACCTTC. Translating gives CAWSVRYSNYGYTF. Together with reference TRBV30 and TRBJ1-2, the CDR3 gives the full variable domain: SQTIHQWPATLVQPVGSPLSLECTVEGTSNPNLYWYRQAAGRGLQLLFYSVGIGQISSEVPQNLSASRPQDRQFILSSKKLLLSDSGFYLCAWSVRYSNYGYTFGSGTRLTVV.